This entry describes one TCR beta chain. The data were obtained in a study of blood T cell repertoires in COVID-19. Study information: The origin of the acute and convalescent COVID-19 samples was the United States, Italy and Spain. T cells, B-cell-depleted T cells, or PBMCs supplied cDNA or gDNA.

Measured with immunoSEQ multiplex PCR; TCRdb has only the in-frame clones, and not every one. This table has some 58,000 clones, more than 85% appearing once. CDR1 is SEHNR and CDR2 is FQNEAQ in the germline V gene (reference sequence). V was cut by 2 bases and J by 2 bases, with 16 bases left in between. The CDR3 has 17 residues. This chain joins TRBV7-9 and TRBJ1-3; D might be TRBD1 (6 bases). The sequenced sample consisted of peripheral blood. This receptor was taken from a man between 50 and 59 years old with active COVID-19. The DNA for the CDR3 is TGTGCCAGCAGCTTATCGGACAGCATGTGGACTGGAAACACCATATATTTT. This codes for CASSLSDSMWTGNTIYF. Using reference TRBV7-9 and TRBJ1-3 for the parts outside the CDR3, the full variable domain is DTGVSQNPRHKITKRGQNVTFRCDPISEHNRLYWYRQTLGQGPEFLTYFQNEAQLEKSRLLSDRFSAERPKGSFSTLEIQRTEQGDSAMYLCASSLSDSMWTGNTIYFGEGSWLTVV.